This note documents a single T cell receptor (beta chain) sequence. This record belongs to a study of blood T cell repertoires in COVID-19. The wider study: COVID-19 samples, acute and convalescent, were from the United States, Italy and Spain. In each case, the material was cDNA or gDNA derived from T cells, B-cell-depleted T cells, or PBMCs.

The CDR3 is 16 amino acids. Germline V gives CDR1 LGHNA, CDR2 YNFKEQ. With V trimmed by 0 bases and J by 4 bases, 6 bases remained unmatched. Libraries were prepared by immunoSEQ multiplex PCR; TCRdb keeps only in-frame clonotypes and omits some of them. The top ten hold more than 7% of the sample, which has over 55,000 clones, around 90% seen once. Sequenced material: peripheral blood. This sequence was found in a human donor in a cohort sampled during active COVID-19. The rearrangement links TRBV4-2 to TRBJ2-7, with 10 positions matching TRBD1. Here the CDR3 DNA reads TGTGCCAGCAGCCAAGATCGTCCGGGACAGGGGTACGAGCAGTACTTC. Translating gives CASSQDRPGQGYEQYF.